A single sample gave rise to the 15 T cell receptor beta chains below, sequenced in a study of cytomegalovirus exposure and HLA in healthy donors. The PCR made use of 60 Vbeta and 13 Jbeta primers. The assay was immunoSEQ multiplex PCR, and TCRdb's table has in-frame clones only and misses some. The sample contains about 110,000 clones, 73% of which appear only once. The sample comprised PBMCs. These receptors were taken from a man under 40 in good health and CMV-seronegative.

The genes are TRBV12-5 and TRBJ2-2; the D gene is possibly TRBD2 (5 bases). Germline loops: CDR1 LGHNT, CDR2 FRNRAP. Trimming shortened V by 5 bases and J by 6 bases, and 25 bases separated the two germline ends. The CDR3 spans 18 residues. The CDR3 DNA is TGTGCTAGTGGTCCCCCGGCTAGAAAAACAAGCGGTTCCGGGGAGCTGTTTTTT. Residues: CASGPPARKTSGSGELFF.

The CDR3 bases are TGCGCCAGCAGCCATCCCGGACAGCTTGCTTACGAGCAGTACTTC. Translated, it gives CASSHPGQLAYEQYF. The chain links TRBV4-1 to TRBJ2-7, with D tentatively TRBD1 (6 bases). The CDR3 loop spans 15 amino acids. V was cut by 3 bases and J by 4 bases, with 16 bases left in between. Germline values: CDR1 MGHRA, CDR2 YSYEKL.

The CDR3 reads CASSFETGWTEAFF. Here the CDR3 DNA reads TGTGCCAGCAGTTTCGAGACAGGGTGGACTGAAGCTTTCTTT. The J gene is TRBJ1-1, the V gene TRBV28, with 7 bases that match TRBD1. The junction had 6 bases not matched to a gene; V was cut back by 3 bases and J by 5 bases. There are 14 residues in the CDR3. Germline V CDR1 and CDR2: MDHEN, SYDVKM.

This chain connects TRBV28 to TRBJ2-2, with a weak D call TRBD1 (6 bases). Deletions cut 5 bases from V and 7 bases from J, with 14 bases between. Germline V CDR1 and CDR2: MDHEN, SYDVKM. The CDR3 covers 14 residues. CDR3: CASSKNRVVGELFF. As DNA, the CDR3 is TGTGCCAGCAGTAAAAACAGGGTCGTCGGGGAGCTGTTTTTT.

The chain employs TRBV23-1 and TRBJ2-5, with D possibly TRBD1 on 6 matching bases. The end of the DNA fits TRBJ2-7 better, so the J call may be wrong. TRBV23-1 counts as an open reading frame of uncertain function. The CDR3 totals 14 residues. CDR3 in amino acids: CASSQKGVSYEQYF. The CDR3 coding sequence is TGCGCCAGCAGTCAGAAGGGGGTGTCCTACGAGCAGTACTTC.

Comment on this clone: One junction end does not reproduce the germline sequence, and a read error may be involved. The rearrangement uses TRBV10-3 and TRBJ1-2; no clear D gene. The CDR3 length is 14 residues. Germline V gene sequence: CDR1 ENHRY, CDR2 SYGVKD. The CDR3 protein is CASSESAESRGYTF. CDR3 DNA sequence: TGTGCCAGCAGTGAAAGTGCCGAGTCCCGTGGCTACACCTTC.

A note on this clone: A junction boundary mismatches the germline segment, possibly from a read error. In nucleotides, the CDR3 is TGTGCCAGCAGCCCCACAGGGTACGGGGAAAAACTGCTTTTT. Translated, it gives CASSPTGYGEKLLF. This chain links TRBV9 with TRBJ1-4; D is possibly TRBD1 (6 bases). This CDR3 is built from 14 residues. Germline V gene data show CDR1 as SGDLS and CDR2 as YYNGEE.

This rearrangement joins TRBV7-3 to TRBJ2-1; 14 nucleotides line up with TRBD2. The CDR3 contains 16 residues. The V and J ends lost 5 bases and 9 bases, in that order; junction bases with no gene match: 9. The germline V gene has CDR1 SGHTA and CDR2 FQGTGA. CDR3: CASSPAGTSGRGEQFF. Here the CDR3 DNA reads TGTGCCAGCAGCCCGGCCGGGACTAGCGGGAGAGGTGAGCAGTTCTTC.

V and J are TRBV11-2 and TRBJ2-4, with D hard to call. V was pared by 4 bases and J by 0 bases, with 19 bases between. The germline V gene has CDR1 SGHAT and CDR2 FQNNGV. The CDR3 sequence is 18 residues long. The CDR3 region is CASSSGPVSALAKNIQYF. CDR3 coding DNA: TGTGCCAGCAGCTCAGGTCCCGTGTCGGCACTAGCCAAAAACATTCAGTACTTC.

V and J are TRBV11-3 and TRBJ1-1; weak D call: TRBD1 (5 bases). This CDR3 is built from 12 residues. Germline loops: CDR1 SGHNT, CDR2 YENEEA. V dropped 8 bases and J dropped 9 bases, with 16 bases sitting between them. The CDR3 spells CASRQVGQKAFF. CDR3 DNA: TGTGCCAGCCGCCAGGTGGGGCAAAAAGCTTTCTTT.

The genes are TRBV28 and TRBJ1-1; unclear D gene. CDR1 is MDHEN and CDR2 is SYDVKM in the germline V gene. This CDR3 region has 12 residues. Trimming took off 5 bases at V and 4 bases at J, with 8 bases between the two ends. CDR3 in DNA: TGTGCCAGCAGTCTTCCTCTCACTGAAGCTTTCTTT. Protein: CASSLPLTEAFF.

This chain connects TRBV6-1 to TRBJ2-7; 7 nucleotides agree with TRBD1. CDR1 and CDR2 from the germline V gene are MNHNS and SASEGT. This CDR3 spans 14 amino acids. Trimming at V came to 8 bases and at J to 1 base, leaving 8 bases not matched to a gene. CDR3 nucleotides: TGTGCCAGCCGAGACAGGGCCCTTTCCTACGAGCAGTACTTC. Translation gives CASRDRALSYEQYF.

This sequence joins TRBV7-2 and TRBJ1-6; D is unclear. Germline-derived CDR1 and CDR2 are SGHTA and FQGNSA. The germline V and J ends were trimmed by 1 base and 8 bases, with 9 bases remaining between them. This CDR3 is 14 amino acids long. The CDR3 loop is CASSLVPGYSPLHF. CDR3 nucleotides: TGTGCCAGCAGCTTAGTCCCAGGCTATTCACCCCTCCACTTT.

The chain couples TRBV11-2 to TRBJ2-7; D is uncertain. Germline loops: CDR1 SGHAT, CDR2 FQNNGV. The length of the CDR3 is 15 residues. The V and J ends lost 3 bases and 0 bases respectively, with 12 bases between them. CDR3 sequence: CASSLQHGFSYEQYF. For the CDR3, the DNA is TGTGCCAGCAGCTTGCAGCACGGGTTCTCCTACGAGCAGTACTTC.

The chain combines TRBV4-1 with TRBJ2-1; 11 nucleotides agree with TRBD2. From germline, CDR1 is MGHRA and CDR2 YSYEKL. V gave up 1 base and J gave up 8 bases; unmatched junction bases: 4. The CDR3 runs 15 residues. This CDR3 is CASSQGVAGGDEQFF. CDR3 DNA: TGCGCCAGCAGCCAAGGAGTAGCGGGAGGGGATGAGCAGTTCTTC.